This T cell receptor (beta chain) originates from a study of blood T cell repertoires in COVID-19 (dated by TCRdb to 2020 to 2022). Some background on the complete study: Samples from collaborators originated in the United States, Italy and Spain and spanned both the acute and convalescent phases of COVID-19. The repertoires were made available in a free public database intended to serve as a resource for research on the immune response to SARS-CoV-2. Nearly every sample came with metadata listing a de-identified subject ID, COVID-19 status, age in years and sex. The material from the prospective study consisted of cDNA or gDNA derived from T cells, B-cell-depleted T cells, or PBMCs. Where HLA class I and class II types were available, the types were taken from metadata supplied by the sample provider, not from assay-based typing. The samples were drawn from the first 160 participants of the ongoing ImmuneRACE study and from 1,254 subjects provided by 6 global collaborators. Deeply sampled blood TCRbeta repertoires from subjects exposed to, actively infected with, or recovered from COVID-19 were included in the dataset.

Results the study describes overall, beyond this receptor: The quantity of clinical and demographic metadata differed by source and by participant and was supplied without curation.

TCRbeta CDR3 regions were amplified from genomic DNA using the immunoSEQ Assay, a bias-controlled multiplex PCR. For the original study's pipeline: The number of nucleated cells in each sample was estimated by amplification of reference gene primers within the assay. To quantify the absolute abundance of each unique TCRbeta CDR3 rearrangement, sequence reads were collapsed and filtered. Productive Simpson clonality was computed per sample as the square root of Simpson's diversity index over productive rearrangements. This is the immuneACCESS table as TCRdb keeps it, with only in-frame sequences that have V and J called. A part of the clones is gone; compared with another copy, unresolved V genes explain less than half, and the rest is unexplained. D and trimming come from the DNA, and the V and J calls and clone size come from that table. This sample has approximately 200,000 clones in its table, and roughly 89% of those were observed once. Of the sample, under 2.5% is held by the ten largest clones.

Participants in the prospective study were enrolled through a virtual design, were aged roughly 18 to 100 years, and lived in some 24 United States geographic areas. Cohort assignment in the prospective study relied on participant-reported clinical history from a screening survey and a study questionnaire. Each participant in the prospective study had whole blood, serum and a nasopharyngeal or oropharyngeal swab collected by mobile phlebotomists. Additional blood draws and questionnaires over an approximately 2-month period could optionally be provided by prospective study participants. Prospective study blood samples were shipped either frozen or at room temperature before DNA extraction. The CDR3 numbers 16 residues from cysteine through phenylalanine. The sequence is cut down to CDR3 DNA, 48 bases in frame from base 1. In the germline V gene, CDR1 corresponds to SGHTA and CDR2 to FQGNSA. Trimmed from V: 0 bases; trimmed from J: 7 bases; junction bases lacking a gene match: 7.

As concerns this clone: What antigen it recognizes has not been identified. One base away there is no much larger clone; base qualities are not given.

The sequenced sample was PBMCs or T cells enriched from blood (not recorded which). The sequence derives from a woman between 40 and 55 years old with acute COVID-19. The sequence joins TRBV7-2 to TRBJ2-1; 9 nucleotides in the junction match TRBD2. The DNA sequence is as follows: TGTGCCAGCAGCTTAGCAGTGGCTAGCGGGATGAATGAGCAGTTCTTC. This codes for CASSLAVASGMNEQFF.